This is a list of T cell receptor beta chains from one sample in a study of cytomegalovirus exposure and HLA in healthy donors. Profiled with immunoSEQ multiplex PCR; TCRdb holds only in-frame clones, not every one. The table shows some 150,000 clones, with around nine tenths occurring only once. Input material: PBMCs. These receptors were taken from a woman in her 30s in good health and CMV-seronegative. Each CDR3 is given with its conserved first and last residue. Fields, in order: clone size, D gene, J gene, V gene, CDR3 protein, CDR3 DNA. The D gene is left open where the match is weak. Size tells how often a clone was seen (once, few, many) or the class of an expanded clone, and some rows leave it out.

.	TRBD2	TRBJ2-1	TRBV28	CASSLSAGVVYNEQFF	TGTGCCAGCAGTTTATCGGCGGGAGTAGTTTACAATGAGCAGTTCTTC
.	.	TRBJ1-1	TRBV4-1	CASSQDTATQRIAEAFF	TGCGCCAGCAGCCAAGATACAGCTACCCAACGGATCGCTGAAGCTTTCTTT
.	.	TRBJ2-7	TRBV29-1	CSVLIYEQYF	TGCAGCGTCCTAATCTACGAGCAGTACTTC
.	TRBD1	TRBJ2-3	TRBV10-3	CASRDSSTDTQYF	TGTGCCTCAAGGGACAGCAGCACAGATACGCAGTATTTT
.	.	TRBJ1-6	TRBV5-1	CASSLALGGTYNSPLHF	TGCGCCAGCAGCTTGGCCCTGGGAGGGACCTATAATTCACCCCTCCACTTT
.	TRBD2	TRBJ2-3	TRBV28	CASSLTLAGGTDTQYF	TGTGCCAGCAGCCTAACTCTAGCGGGAGGCACAGATACGCAGTATTTT
.	TRBD2	TRBJ2-1	TRBV9	CASSVLADRYNEQFF	TGTGCCAGCAGCGTACTAGCGGATCGCTACAATGAGCAGTTCTTC
.	.	TRBJ2-3	TRBV7-2	CASSARVGADTQYF	TGTGCCAGCAGCGCCAGGGTAGGGGCAGATACGCAGTATTTT
.	TRBD2	TRBJ2-3	TRBV6-1	CASKLAGSGADTQYF	TGTGCCAGCAAGCTAGCGGGGTCAGGGGCAGATACGCAGTATTTT
.	TRBD1	TRBJ2-1	TRBV27	CASSLRRDRGNTEQFF	TGTGCCAGCAGCCTAAGAAGGGACAGGGGAAATACTGAGCAGTTCTTC
.	.	TRBJ2-1	TRBV18	CASSPVTGNEQFF	TGTGCCAGCTCACCGGTAACCGGCAATGAGCAGTTCTTC
.	TRBD1	TRBJ2-2	TRBV12-5	CASGLSRGTVFAGELFF	TGTGCTAGTGGTTTGTCGAGGGGGACAGTTTTCGCCGGGGAGCTGTTTTTT
once	.	TRBJ2-7	TRBV11-2	CASSLIQGKISYEQYF	TGTGCCAGCAGCTTGATACAGGGCAAAATCTCCTACGAGCAGTACTTC
.	.	TRBJ2-1	TRBV5-1	CASSRDSVGDEQFF	TGCGCCAGCAGCAGGGACTCGGTCGGGGATGAGCAGTTCTTC
once	.	TRBJ2-3	TRBV7-2	CASSLNLRLPTDTQYF	TGTGCCAGCAGCTTAAATCTCCGACTACCTACAGATACGCAGTATTTT
.	TRBD1	TRBJ2-5	TRBV6-1	CASDRDRSETQYF	TGTGCCAGTGACCGGGACAGAAGCGAGACCCAGTACTTC
.	TRBD1	TRBJ2-7	TRBV5-6	CASSQLGTGSYEQYF	TGTGCCAGCAGCCAGTTAGGGACAGGATCCTACGAGCAGTACTTC